This T cell receptor beta chain was identified during a study of shared clonotypes between healthy human individuals. The CDR3 sequence is 13 residues long. Germline assignment: CDR1 MRHNA and CDR2 SNTAGT. The V gene lost 3 bases and the J gene lost 0 bases, with 4 bases spanning the gap. Regarding this clone: The likely explanation is a read error, given a far larger clone one base away. Other DNA sequences in the same sample also yield this CDR3.

This table comes from immunoSEQ multiplex PCR, and its TCRdb copy is limited to in-frame clones, with some not included. Among about 79,000 clones listed, over 55% were seen once. This chain joins TRBV6-4 and TRBJ2-3; D uncertain. The sample comprised memory CD8+ T cells sorted from blood. The subset was: CD45RO+ cells pooled with CCR7-negative TemRA cells. The receptor was derived from a man aged 25-45 years in good health. The CDR3 region has the DNA TGTGCCAGCAGTGATAGGAGCACAGATACGCAGTATTTT. It encodes CASSDRSTDTQYF.